The clone carrying this TCR beta chain was counted a single time. The sample is drawn from a study of blood T cell repertoires in COVID-19. The wider study: There were acute and convalescent COVID-19 samples, and they came from the United States, Italy and Spain. T cells, B-cell-depleted T cells, or PBMCs supplied cDNA or gDNA.

Produced via immunoSEQ multiplex PCR; TCRdb's table is partial and in-frame only. This table has tens of thousands of clones, roughly 80% appearing once. The receptor comes from an elderly woman with active or convalescent COVID-19. Material: peripheral blood.

CDR3 nucleotide sequence: TGTGCCAGCAACCAGATGGGCCTAGCGGGACTCGAGCAGTACTTC. Its protein is CASNQMGLAGLEQYF. The chain links TRBV7-2 to TRBJ2-7; the match to TRBD2 covers 9 bases. In germline, CDR1 is SGHTA, CDR2 FQGNSA. The CDR3 contains 15 residues. The V and J ends lost 7 bases and 6 bases, in that order; junction bases with no gene match: 13. The full variable domain, its missing parts supplied by reference TRBV7-2 and TRBJ2-7, is GAGVSQSPSNKVTEKGKDVELRCDPISGHTALYWYRQSLGQGLEFLIYFQGNSAPDKSGLPSDRFSAERTGGSVSTLTIQRTQQEDSAVYLCASNQMGLAGLEQYFGPGTRLTVT.